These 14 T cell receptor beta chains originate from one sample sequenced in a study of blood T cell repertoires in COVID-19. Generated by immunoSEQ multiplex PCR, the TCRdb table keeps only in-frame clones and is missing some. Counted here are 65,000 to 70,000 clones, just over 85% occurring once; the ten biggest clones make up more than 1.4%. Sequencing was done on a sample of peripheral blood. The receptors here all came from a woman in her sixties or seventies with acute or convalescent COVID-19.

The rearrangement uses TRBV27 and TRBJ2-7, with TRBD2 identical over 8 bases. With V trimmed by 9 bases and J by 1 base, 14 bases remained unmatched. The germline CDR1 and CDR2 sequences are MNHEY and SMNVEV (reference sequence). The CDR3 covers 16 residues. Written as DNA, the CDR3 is TGTGCCAGTTCCCCAACCTGGACTAGCTTGTCCTACGAGCAGTACTTC. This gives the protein CASSPTWTSLSYEQYF.

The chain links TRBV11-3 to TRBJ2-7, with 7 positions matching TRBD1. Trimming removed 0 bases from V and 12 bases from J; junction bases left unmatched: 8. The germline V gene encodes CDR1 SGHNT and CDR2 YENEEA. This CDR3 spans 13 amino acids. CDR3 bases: TGTGCCAGCAGCTTAGATAGGACAGGCCCCCTGTACTTC. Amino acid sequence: CASSLDRTGPLYF.

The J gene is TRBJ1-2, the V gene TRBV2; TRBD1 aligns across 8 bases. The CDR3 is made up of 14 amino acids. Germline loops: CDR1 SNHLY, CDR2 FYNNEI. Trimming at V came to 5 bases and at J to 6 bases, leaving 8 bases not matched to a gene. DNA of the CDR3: TGTGCCAGCAGTTGGACAGGGAGTGGGGATGGCTACACCTTC. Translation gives CASSWTGSGDGYTF.

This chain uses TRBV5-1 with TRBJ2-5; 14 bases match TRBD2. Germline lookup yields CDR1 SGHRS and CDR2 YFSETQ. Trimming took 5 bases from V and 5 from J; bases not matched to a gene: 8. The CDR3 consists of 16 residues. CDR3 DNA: TGCGCCAGCAGTTCTGGGACTAGCGGGAGTGGCGAGACCCAGTACTTC. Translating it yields CASSSGTSGSGETQYF.

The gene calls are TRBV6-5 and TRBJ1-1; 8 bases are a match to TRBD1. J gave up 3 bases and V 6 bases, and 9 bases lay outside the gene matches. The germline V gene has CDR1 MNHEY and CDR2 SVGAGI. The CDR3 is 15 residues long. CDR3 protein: CASRPQTGAYTEAFF. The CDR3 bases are TGTGCCAGCAGGCCTCAGACAGGGGCCTACACTGAAGCTTTCTTT.

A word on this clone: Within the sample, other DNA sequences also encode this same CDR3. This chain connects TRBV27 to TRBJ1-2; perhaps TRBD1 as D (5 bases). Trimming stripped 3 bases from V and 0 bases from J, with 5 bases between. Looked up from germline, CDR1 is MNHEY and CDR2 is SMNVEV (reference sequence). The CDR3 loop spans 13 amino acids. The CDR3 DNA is TGTGCCAGCAGTTTGACAGCTAACTATGGCTACACCTTC. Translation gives CASSLTANYGYTF.

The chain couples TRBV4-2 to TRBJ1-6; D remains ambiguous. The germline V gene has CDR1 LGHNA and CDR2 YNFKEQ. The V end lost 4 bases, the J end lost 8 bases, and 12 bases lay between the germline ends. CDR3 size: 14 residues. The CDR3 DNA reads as TGTGCCAGCAGCCCGGCAGCGTGGGATTCACCCCTCCACTTT. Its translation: CASSPAAWDSPLHF.

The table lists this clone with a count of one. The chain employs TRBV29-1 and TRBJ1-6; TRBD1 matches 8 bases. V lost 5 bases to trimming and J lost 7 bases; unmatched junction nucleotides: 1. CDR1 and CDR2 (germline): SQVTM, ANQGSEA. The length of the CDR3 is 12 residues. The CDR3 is CSVRQGNSPLHF. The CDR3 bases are TGCAGCGTTCGACAGGGGAATTCACCCCTCCACTTT.

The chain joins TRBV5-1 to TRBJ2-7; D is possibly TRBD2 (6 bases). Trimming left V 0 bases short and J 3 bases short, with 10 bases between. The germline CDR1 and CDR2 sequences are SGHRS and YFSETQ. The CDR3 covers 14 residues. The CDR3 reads CASSLDAGFYEQYF. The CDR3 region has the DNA TGCGCCAGCAGCTTGGATGCGGGATTCTACGAGCAGTACTTC. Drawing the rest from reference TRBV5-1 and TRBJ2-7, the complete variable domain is KAGVTQTPRYLIKTRGQQVTLSCSPISGHRSVSWYQQTPGQGLQFLFEYFSETQRNKGNFPGRFSGRQFSNSRSEMNVSTLELGDSALYLCASSLDAGFYEQYFGPGTRLTVT.

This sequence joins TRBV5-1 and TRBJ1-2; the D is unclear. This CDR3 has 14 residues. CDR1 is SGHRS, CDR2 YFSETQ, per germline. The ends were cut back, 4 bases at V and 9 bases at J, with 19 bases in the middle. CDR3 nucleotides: TGCGCCAGCAGCCCCACAAGAGGCCCACGTAGCTACACCTTC. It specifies CASSPTRGPRSYTF.

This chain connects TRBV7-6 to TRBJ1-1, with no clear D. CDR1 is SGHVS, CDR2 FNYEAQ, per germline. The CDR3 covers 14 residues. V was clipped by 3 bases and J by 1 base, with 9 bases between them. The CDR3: CASSLPTKNTEAFF. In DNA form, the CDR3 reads TGTGCCAGCAGCTTGCCGACAAAGAACACTGAAGCTTTCTTT.

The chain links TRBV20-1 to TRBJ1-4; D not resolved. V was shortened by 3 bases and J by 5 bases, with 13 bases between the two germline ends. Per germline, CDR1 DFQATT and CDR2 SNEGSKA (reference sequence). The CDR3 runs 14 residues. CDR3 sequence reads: CSASSGSSNEKLFF. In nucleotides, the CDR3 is TGCAGTGCTAGTTCGGGTTCGTCGAATGAAAAACTGTTTTTT.

CDR3 sequence (DNA): TGTGCCAGCAGCCGAATCAGACAAAACACTGAAGCTTTCTTT. Translation: CASSRIRQNTEAFF. The gene calls are TRBV14 and TRBJ1-1, with D hard to call. The CDR3 is 14 amino acids. Trimming took off 4 bases at V and 2 bases at J, with 11 bases between the two ends. Germline assignment: CDR1 SGHDN and CDR2 FVKESK.

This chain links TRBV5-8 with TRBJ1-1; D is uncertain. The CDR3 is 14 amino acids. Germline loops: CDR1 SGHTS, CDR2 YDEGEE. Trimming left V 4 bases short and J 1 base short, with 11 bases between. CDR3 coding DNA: TGTGCCAGCAGCCTTGCGGCGGCGAACACTGAAGCTTTCTTT. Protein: CASSLAAANTEAFF.